This T cell receptor beta chain was identified during a study of T cell responses to AZD1222 COVID-19 vaccine. Study findings and constraints: Baseline antibody screening turned up just five to seven seropositive AZD1222 recipients. Mapped onto spike, vaccine-associated CD4 TCRs spanned it and were dominant at 160-218 and 743-854.

The V and J ends lost 6 bases and 7 bases, in that order; junction bases with no gene match: 7. The CDR3 extends over 15 amino acids. Germline V CDR1 and CDR2: MDHEN, SYDVKM. This clone was found once. What it binds is unknown. Data came from immunoSEQ multiplex PCR; TCRdb stores just in-frame clones and leaves some out. Of approximately 140,000 clones in the sample, approximately 93% were seen once. V is TRBV28 and J is TRBJ1-5, with 12 bases fitting TRBD1. This TCR was recovered from an adult in good health. The material was peripheral blood, obtained on day 0 of MenACWY control vaccination. The CDR3 sequence is CASSPGQGAWQPQHF. CDR3 DNA: TGTGCCAGCAGCCCGGGACAGGGGGCTTGGCAGCCCCAGCATTTT.